The TCR beta chain described here comes from a study of shared clonotypes between healthy human individuals. Generated by immunoSEQ multiplex PCR, the TCRdb table keeps only in-frame clones and is missing some. Of about 2.4 million clones in the sample, over 85% are singletons; the top ten hold 0.36%. The V gene end was trimmed by 4 bases and the J gene end by 4 bases; junction bases not matched to a gene: 7. The germline CDR1 and CDR2 sequences are SGHAT and FQNNGV. The CDR3 consists of 16 residues. The TCR comes from a man between 18 and 35 years old in good health. Some clones in this sample may be carry-over from other donors' samples. Sequencing was performed on naive CD4+ T cells from PBMCs. Described subset: CD45RA+ positively selected. V usage is TRBV11-2 and J usage is TRBJ2-5; 12 positions match TRBD2. CDR3 bases: TGTGCCAGCAGCTGGGAGACTAGCGGGGGCCCAGAGACCCAGTACTTC. Its protein is CASSWETSGGPETQYF.